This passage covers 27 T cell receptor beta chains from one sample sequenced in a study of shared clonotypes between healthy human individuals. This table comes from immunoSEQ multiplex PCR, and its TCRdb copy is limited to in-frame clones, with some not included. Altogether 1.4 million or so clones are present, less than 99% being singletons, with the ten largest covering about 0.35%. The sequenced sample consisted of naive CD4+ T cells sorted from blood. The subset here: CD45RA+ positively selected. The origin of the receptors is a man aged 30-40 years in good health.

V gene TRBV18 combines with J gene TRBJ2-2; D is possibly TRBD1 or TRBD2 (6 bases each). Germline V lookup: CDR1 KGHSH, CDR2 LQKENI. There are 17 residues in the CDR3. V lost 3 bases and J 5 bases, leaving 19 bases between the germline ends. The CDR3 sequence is CASSPSRLAGQTGELFF. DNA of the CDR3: TGTGCCAGCTCACCGTCGAGACTCGCGGGACAAACCGGGGAGCTGTTTTTT.

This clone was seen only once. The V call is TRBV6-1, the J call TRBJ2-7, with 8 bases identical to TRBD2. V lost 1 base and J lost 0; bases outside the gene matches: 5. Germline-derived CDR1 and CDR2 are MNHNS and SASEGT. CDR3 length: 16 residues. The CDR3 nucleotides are TGTGCCAGCAGTGAAGAGGGGCTAGCGGGCTCCTACGAGCAGTACTTC. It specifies CASSEEGLAGSYEQYF.

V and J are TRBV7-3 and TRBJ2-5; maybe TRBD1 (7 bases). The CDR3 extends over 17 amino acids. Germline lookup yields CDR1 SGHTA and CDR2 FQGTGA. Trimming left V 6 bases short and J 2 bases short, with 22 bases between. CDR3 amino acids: CASRLTLGGQSQETQYF. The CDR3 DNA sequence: TGTGCCAGCAGACTAACCCTGGGGGGACAGAGTCAAGAGACCCAGTACTTC.

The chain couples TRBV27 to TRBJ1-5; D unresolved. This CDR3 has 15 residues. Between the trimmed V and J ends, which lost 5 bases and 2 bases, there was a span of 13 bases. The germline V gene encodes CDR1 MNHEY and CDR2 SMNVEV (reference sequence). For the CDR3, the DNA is TGTGCCAGCAGTCTTTTGGCCTCTGGCAATCAGCCCCAGCATTTT. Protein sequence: CASSLLASGNQPQHF.

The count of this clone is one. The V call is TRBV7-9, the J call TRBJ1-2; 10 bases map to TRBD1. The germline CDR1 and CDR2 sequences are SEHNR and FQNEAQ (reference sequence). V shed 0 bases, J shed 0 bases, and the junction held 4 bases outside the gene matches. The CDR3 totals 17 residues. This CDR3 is CASSLATGTGANYGYTF. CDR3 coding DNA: TGTGCCAGCAGCTTAGCAACCGGGACAGGGGCTAACTATGGCTACACCTTC.

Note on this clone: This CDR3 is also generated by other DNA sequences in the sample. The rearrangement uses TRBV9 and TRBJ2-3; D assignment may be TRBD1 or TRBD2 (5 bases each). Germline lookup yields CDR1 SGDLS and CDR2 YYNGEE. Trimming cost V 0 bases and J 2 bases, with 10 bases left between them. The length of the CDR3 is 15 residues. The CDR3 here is CASSVGGSSTDTQYF. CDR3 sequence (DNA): TGTGCCAGCAGCGTAGGGGGGAGCTCCACAGATACGCAGTATTTT.

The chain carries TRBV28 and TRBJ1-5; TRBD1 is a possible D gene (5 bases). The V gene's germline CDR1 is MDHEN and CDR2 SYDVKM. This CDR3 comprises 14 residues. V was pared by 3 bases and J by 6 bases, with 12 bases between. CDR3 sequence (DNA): TGTGCCAGCAGTTTGGCGGGAAGGGGTCAGCCCCAGCATTTT. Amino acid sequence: CASSLAGRGQPQHF.

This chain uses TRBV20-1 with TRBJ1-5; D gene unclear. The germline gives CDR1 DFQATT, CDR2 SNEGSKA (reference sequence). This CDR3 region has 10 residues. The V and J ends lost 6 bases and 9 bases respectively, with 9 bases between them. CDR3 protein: CSAIVGPQHF. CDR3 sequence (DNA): TGCAGTGCGATAGTCGGGCCCCAGCATTTT.

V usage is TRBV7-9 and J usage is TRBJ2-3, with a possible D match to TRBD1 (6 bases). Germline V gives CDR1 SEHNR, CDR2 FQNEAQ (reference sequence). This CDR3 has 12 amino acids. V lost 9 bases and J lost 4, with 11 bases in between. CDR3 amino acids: CARAAGADTQYF. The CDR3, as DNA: TGTGCCAGAGCGGCAGGGGCAGATACGCAGTATTTT.

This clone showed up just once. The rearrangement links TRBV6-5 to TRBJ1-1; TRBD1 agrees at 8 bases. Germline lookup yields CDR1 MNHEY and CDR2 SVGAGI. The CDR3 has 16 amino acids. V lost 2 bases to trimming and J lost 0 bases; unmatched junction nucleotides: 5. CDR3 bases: TGTGCCAGCAGTTACCACGGACAGGGATTGAACACTGAAGCTTTCTTT. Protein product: CASSYHGQGLNTEAFF.

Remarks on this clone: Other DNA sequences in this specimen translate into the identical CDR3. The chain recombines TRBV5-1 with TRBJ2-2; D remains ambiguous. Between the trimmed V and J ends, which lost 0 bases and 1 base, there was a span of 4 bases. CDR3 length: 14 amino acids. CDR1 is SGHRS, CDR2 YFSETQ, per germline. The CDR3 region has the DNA TGCGCCAGCAGCTTGGGGCAGAACACCGGGGAGCTGTTTTTT. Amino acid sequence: CASSLGQNTGELFF.

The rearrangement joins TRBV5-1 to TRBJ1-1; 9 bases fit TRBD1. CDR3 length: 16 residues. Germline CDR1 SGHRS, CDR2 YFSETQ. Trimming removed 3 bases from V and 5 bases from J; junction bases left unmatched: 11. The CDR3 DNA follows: TGCGCCAGCAGCTCCGGGACAGGGACCTTGGGTACTGAAGCTTTCTTT. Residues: CASSSGTGTLGTEAFF.

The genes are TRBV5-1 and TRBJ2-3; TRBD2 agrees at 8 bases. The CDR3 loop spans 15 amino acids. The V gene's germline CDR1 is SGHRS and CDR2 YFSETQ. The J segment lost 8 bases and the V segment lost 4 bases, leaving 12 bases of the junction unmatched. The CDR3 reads CASSTGLVGQATQYF. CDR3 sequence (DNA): TGCGCCAGCAGCACGGGACTAGTGGGACAAGCTACGCAGTATTTT.

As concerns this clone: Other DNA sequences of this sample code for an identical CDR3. The CDR3 here is CASSTQGARYEQYF. DNA for the CDR3: TGTGCCAGTAGTACACAGGGGGCTCGGTACGAGCAGTACTTC. The rearrangement uses TRBV19 and TRBJ2-7; TRBD1 matches at 9 bases. This CDR3 is 14 amino acids long. Germline CDR1 is LNHDA and CDR2 is SQIVND (reference sequence). With 4 bases clipped from V and 4 bases from J, the junction kept 5 bases outside the gene matches.

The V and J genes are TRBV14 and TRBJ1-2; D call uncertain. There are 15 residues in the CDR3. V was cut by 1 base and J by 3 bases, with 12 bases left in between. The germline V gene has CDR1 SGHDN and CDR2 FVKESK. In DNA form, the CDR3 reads TGTGCCAGCAGCCAAGTACAACAGCCCTACTATGGCTACACCTTC. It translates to CASSQVQQPYYGYTF. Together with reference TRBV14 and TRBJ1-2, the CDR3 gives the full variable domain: EAGVTQFPSHSVIEKGQTVTLRCDPISGHDNLYWYRRVMGKEIKFLLHFVKESKQDESGMPNNRFLAERTGGTYSTLKVQPAELEDSGVYFCASSQVQQPYYGYTFGSGTRLTVV.

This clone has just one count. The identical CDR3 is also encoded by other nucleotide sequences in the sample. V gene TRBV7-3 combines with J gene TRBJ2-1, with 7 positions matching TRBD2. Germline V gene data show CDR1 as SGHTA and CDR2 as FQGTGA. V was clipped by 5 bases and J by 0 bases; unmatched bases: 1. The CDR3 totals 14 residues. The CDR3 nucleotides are TGTGCCAGCAGCCCGGGGGGCTCCTACAATGAGCAGTTCTTC. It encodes CASSPGGSYNEQFF.

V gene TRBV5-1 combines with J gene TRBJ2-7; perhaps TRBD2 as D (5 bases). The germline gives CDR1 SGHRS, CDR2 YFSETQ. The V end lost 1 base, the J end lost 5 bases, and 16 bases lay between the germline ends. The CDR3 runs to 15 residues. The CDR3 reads CASSLMYQAGHEQYF. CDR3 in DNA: TGCGCCAGCAGCTTGATGTACCAGGCGGGCCACGAGCAGTACTTC.

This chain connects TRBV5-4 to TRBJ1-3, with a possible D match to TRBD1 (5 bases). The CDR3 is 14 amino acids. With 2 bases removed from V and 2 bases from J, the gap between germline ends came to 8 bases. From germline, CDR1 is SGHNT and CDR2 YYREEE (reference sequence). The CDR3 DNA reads TGTGCCAGCAGCTTCCAGGGCCCTGGAAACACCATATATTTT. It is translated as CASSFQGPGNTIYF.

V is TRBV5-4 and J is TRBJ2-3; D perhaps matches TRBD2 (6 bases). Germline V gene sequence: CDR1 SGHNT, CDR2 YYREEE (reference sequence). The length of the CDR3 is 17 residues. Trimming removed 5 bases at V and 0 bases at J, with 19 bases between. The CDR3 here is CASRPGRGLLSTDTQYF. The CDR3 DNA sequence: TGTGCCAGCAGACCGGGGCGGGGACTTCTTAGCACAGATACGCAGTATTTT. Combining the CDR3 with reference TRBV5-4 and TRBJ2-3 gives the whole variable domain ETGVTQSPTHLIKTRGQQVTLRCSSQSGHNTVSWYQQALGQGPQFIFQYYREEENGRGNFPPRFSGLQFPNYSSELNVNALELDDSALYLCASRPGRGLLSTDTQYFGPGTRLTVL.

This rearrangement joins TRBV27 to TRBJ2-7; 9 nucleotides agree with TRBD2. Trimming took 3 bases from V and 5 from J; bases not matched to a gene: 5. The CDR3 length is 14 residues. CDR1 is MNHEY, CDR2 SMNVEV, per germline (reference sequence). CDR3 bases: TGTGCCAGCAGTTTTACTAGCGGGCACCACGAGCAGTACTTC. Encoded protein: CASSFTSGHHEQYF.

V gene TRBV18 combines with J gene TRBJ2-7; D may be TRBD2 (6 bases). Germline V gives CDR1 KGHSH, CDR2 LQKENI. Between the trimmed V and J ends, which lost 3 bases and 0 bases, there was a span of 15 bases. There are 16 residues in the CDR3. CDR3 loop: CASSPWSQEGSYEQYF. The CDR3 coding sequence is TGTGCCAGCTCACCCTGGTCTCAGGAGGGCTCCTACGAGCAGTACTTC.

The CDR3 sequence: CASSYTSLWETQYF. The CDR3 DNA follows: TGCGCCAGCAGCTACACCTCCTTATGGGAGACCCAGTACTTC. The V gene is TRBV4-1, the J gene TRBJ2-5, with no clear D. The CDR3 is 14 residues long. Germline values: CDR1 MGHRA, CDR2 YSYEKL. V was cut by 5 bases and J by 5 bases, with 15 bases left in between.

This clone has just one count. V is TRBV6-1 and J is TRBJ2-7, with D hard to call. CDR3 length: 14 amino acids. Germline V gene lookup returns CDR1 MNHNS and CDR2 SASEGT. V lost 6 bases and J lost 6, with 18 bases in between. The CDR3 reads CASSRHFTGSEQYF. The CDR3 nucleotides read TGTGCCAGCAGCCGGCATTTCACGGGTAGCGAGCAGTACTTC.

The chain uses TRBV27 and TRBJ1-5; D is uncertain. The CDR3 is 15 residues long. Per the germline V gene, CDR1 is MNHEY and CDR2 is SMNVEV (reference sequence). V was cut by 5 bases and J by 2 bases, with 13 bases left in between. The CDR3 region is CASSPREWGNQPQHF. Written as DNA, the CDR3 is TGTGCCAGCAGTCCAAGGGAATGGGGCAATCAGCCCCAGCATTTT.

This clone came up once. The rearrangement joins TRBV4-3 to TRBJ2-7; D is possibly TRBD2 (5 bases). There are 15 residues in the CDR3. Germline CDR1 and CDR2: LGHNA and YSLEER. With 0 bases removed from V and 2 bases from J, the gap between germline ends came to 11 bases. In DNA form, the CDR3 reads TGCGCCAGCAGCCAAGATTTCAGCGGCGCCTACGAGCAGTACTTC. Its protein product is CASSQDFSGAYEQYF.

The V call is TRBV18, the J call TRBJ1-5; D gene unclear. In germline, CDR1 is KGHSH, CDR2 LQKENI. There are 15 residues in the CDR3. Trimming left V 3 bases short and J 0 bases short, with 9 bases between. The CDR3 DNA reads TGTGCCAGCTCACCTGAGGTGGTTAGCAATCAGCCCCAGCATTTT. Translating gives CASSPEVVSNQPQHF.

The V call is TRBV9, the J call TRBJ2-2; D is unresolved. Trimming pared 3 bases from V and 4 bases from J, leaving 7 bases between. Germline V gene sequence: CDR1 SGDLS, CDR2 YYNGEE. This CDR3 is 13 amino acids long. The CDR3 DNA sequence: TGTGCCAGCAGCGGTCGTTTCACCGGGGAGCTGTTTTTT. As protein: CASSGRFTGELFF.